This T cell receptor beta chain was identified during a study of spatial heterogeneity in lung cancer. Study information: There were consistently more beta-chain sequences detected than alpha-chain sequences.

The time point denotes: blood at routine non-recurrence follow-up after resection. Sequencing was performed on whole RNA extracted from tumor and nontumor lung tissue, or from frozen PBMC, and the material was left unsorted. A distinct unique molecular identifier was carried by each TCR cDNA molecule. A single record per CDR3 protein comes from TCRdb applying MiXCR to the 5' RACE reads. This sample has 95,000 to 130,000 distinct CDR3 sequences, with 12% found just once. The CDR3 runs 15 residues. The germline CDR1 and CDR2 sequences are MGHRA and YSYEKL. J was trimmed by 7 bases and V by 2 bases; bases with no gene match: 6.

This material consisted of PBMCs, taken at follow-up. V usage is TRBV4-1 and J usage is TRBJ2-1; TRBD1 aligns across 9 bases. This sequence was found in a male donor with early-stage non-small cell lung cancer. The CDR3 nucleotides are TGCGCCAGCAGCCAACTTGGGACAGGGTTAAATGAGCAGTTCTTC. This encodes CASSQLGTGLNEQFF.